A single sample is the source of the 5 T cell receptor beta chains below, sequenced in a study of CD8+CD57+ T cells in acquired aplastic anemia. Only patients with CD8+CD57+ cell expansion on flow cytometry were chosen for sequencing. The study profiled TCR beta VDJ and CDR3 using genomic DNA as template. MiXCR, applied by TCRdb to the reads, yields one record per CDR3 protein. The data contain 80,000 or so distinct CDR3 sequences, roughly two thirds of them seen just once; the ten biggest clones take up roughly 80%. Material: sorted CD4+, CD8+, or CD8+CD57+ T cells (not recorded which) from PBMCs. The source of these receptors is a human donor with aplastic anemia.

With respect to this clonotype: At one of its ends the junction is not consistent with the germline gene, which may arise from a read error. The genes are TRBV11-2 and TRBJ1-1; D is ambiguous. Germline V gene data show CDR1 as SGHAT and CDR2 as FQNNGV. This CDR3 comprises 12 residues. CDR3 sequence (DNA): TGTGCCAGCAGAGTGATAGGCACTGGAGCTTTCTTT. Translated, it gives CASRVIGTGAFF.

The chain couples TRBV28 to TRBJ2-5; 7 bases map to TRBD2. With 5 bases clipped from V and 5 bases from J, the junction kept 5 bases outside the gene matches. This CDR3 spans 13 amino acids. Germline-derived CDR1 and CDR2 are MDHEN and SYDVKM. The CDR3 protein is CASSGGTTETQYF. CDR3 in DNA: TGTGCCAGCAGTGGCGGGACTACCGAGACCCAGTACTTC.

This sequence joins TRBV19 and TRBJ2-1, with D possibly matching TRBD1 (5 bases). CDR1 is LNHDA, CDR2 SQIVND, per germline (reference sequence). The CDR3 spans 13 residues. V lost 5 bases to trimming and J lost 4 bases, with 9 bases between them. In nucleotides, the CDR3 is TGTGCCAGTAGTGGGGCAGAATACAATGAGCAGTTCTTC. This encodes CASSGAEYNEQFF.

The CDR3 protein is CASSQGGTGGDEQYF. For the CDR3, the DNA is TGTGCCAGCAGCCAAGGGGGAACGGGAGGGGACGAGCAGTACTTC. The J gene is TRBJ2-7, the V gene TRBV4-2; 8 bases align to TRBD2. The ends lost 1 base at V and 5 bases at J; junction bases unmatched: 7. This CDR3 comprises 15 residues. Germline lookup yields CDR1 LGHNA and CDR2 YNFKEQ.

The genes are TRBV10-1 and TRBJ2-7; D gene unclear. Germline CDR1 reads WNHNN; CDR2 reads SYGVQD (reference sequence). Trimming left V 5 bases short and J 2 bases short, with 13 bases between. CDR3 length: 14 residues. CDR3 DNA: TGCGCCAGCAGTCGTGACTCGTCTACCTACGAGCAGTACTTC. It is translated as CASSRDSSTYEQYF.